The source of this T cell receptor beta chain is a study of cytomegalovirus exposure and HLA in healthy donors. Findings and caveats of the study: The study flagged roughly 160 TCR beta chains as cytomegalovirus-associated.

Profiling relied on immunoSEQ multiplex PCR, and the TCRdb table lists in-frame clones only, not all of them. The data show some 240,000 clones, approximately 82% seen once. A note on this clone: The target antigen is unknown.

The receptor's source is a woman younger than 35 in good health and CMV-seronegative. The material sequenced was PBMCs.

The CDR3 reads CASSLGVGNYGYTF. CDR3 nucleotides: TGTGCCAGCAGCTTAGGGGTGGGGAACTATGGCTACACCTTC. The rearrangement uses TRBV7-3 and TRBJ1-2, with D unclear. Germline CDR1 SGHTA, CDR2 FQGTGA. Trimming left V 2 bases short and J 2 bases short, with 9 bases between. This CDR3 contains 14 residues.